A single sample is the source of the 18 T cell receptor beta chains below, sequenced in a study of blood T cell repertoires in COVID-19. Method: immunoSEQ multiplex PCR; TCRdb's copy keeps in-frame clones and lacks some. The data show approximately 500,000 clones, roughly nine tenths seen once. Sequencing was done on a sample of peripheral blood. The origin of the receptors is a woman aged 45-65 years with COVID-19, enrolled during active disease.

This clone was found a few times. The chain is built from TRBV7-9 and TRBJ1-4, with D possibly TRBD1 on 5 matching bases. CDR3 length equals 14 residues. Trimming shortened V by 5 bases and J by 4 bases, and 11 bases separated the two germline ends. Germline loops: CDR1 SEHNR, CDR2 FQNEAQ (reference sequence). The CDR3 loop is CASSHRQINEKLFF. The CDR3 nucleotides are TGTGCCAGCAGCCACAGACAGATTAATGAAAAACTGTTTTTT.

The chain carries TRBV6-5 and TRBJ2-2; a possible D gene is TRBD1 (6 bases). Germline lookup yields CDR1 MNHEY and CDR2 SVGAGI. Trimming pared 7 bases from V and 0 bases from J, leaving 12 bases between. The CDR3 runs to 15 residues. The CDR3 reads CASNPGHANTGELFF. The CDR3 coding sequence is TGTGCCAGCAACCCGGGACACGCGAACACCGGGGAGCTGTTTTTT.

The rearrangement links TRBV5-1 to TRBJ1-1; 8 bases agree with TRBD1. J was trimmed by 2 bases and V by 0 bases; bases with no gene match: 12. Germline assignment: CDR1 SGHRS and CDR2 YFSETQ. The length of the CDR3 is 18 residues. The CDR3 is CASSLDLGRTGLNTEAFF. The DNA for the CDR3 is TGCGCCAGCAGCTTGGATCTGGGTCGGACAGGGCTCAACACTGAAGCTTTCTTT. Complete variable domain (other parts from reference TRBV5-1 and TRBJ1-1): KAGVTQTPRYLIKTRGQQVTLSCSPISGHRSVSWYQQTPGQGLQFLFEYFSETQRNKGNFPGRFSGRQFSNSRSEMNVSTLELGDSALYLCASSLDLGRTGLNTEAFFGQGTRLTVV.

Written as DNA, the CDR3 is TGTGCCAGCAGCTTAGTGTACTCAACCATATATTTT. Encoded protein: CASSLVYSTIYF. The rearrangement uses TRBV11-2 and TRBJ1-3; no definite D call. Germline V gene sequence: CDR1 SGHAT, CDR2 FQNNGV. CDR3 size: 12 residues. V dropped 1 base and J dropped 10 bases, with 8 bases sitting between them. Looking up the rest from reference TRBV11-2 and TRBJ1-3 gives the full variable domain: EAGVAQSPRYKIIEKRQSVAFWCNPISGHATLYWYQQILGQGPKLLIQFQNNGVVDDSQLPKDRFSAERLKGVDSTLKIQPAKLEDSAVYLCASSLVYSTIYFGEGSWLTVV.

This clone has only a few counts. The gene calls are TRBV6-5 and TRBJ1-1; 8 bases agree with TRBD1. Looked up from germline, CDR1 is MNHEY and CDR2 is SVGAGI. The CDR3 runs to 16 residues. The V and J ends lost 4 bases and 2 bases, in that order; junction bases with no gene match: 9. The CDR3: CASSSPDRELNTEAFF. CDR3 DNA sequence: TGTGCCAGCAGTTCCCCGGACAGGGAGCTTAACACTGAAGCTTTCTTT.

This chain links TRBV5-4 with TRBJ1-3; D might be TRBD1 (6 bases). Germline V gives CDR1 SGHNT, CDR2 YYREEE (reference sequence). Trimming left V 4 bases short and J 9 bases short, with 20 bases between. This CDR3 contains 15 residues. The CDR3 DNA reads TGTGCCAGCAGCGGGGACAAGGGATTAAGTGGCACCATATATTTT. It encodes CASSGDKGLSGTIYF.

This rearrangement joins TRBV28 to TRBJ2-5, with 7 bases lining up with TRBD2. CDR1 and CDR2 from the germline V gene are MDHEN and SYDVKM. With 4 bases clipped from V and 7 bases from J, the junction kept 18 bases outside the gene matches. CDR3 length equals 17 residues. The CDR3 region is CASSSLPGTNFEGTQYF. CDR3 bases: TGTGCCAGCAGTTCGTTACCCGGGACTAATTTTGAGGGGACCCAGTACTTC. Full variable domain (remainder filled in from reference TRBV28 and TRBJ2-5): DVKVTQSSRYLVKRTGEKVFLECVQDMDHENMFWYRQDPGLGLRLIYFSYDVKMKEKGDIPEGYSVSREKKERFSLILESASTNQTSMYLCASSSLPGTNFEGTQYFGPGTRLLVL.

The chain recombines TRBV27 with TRBJ1-4; TRBD1 matches 10 bases. Germline V lookup: CDR1 MNHEY, CDR2 SMNVEV (reference sequence). This CDR3 has 12 residues. V was pared by 10 bases and J by 10 bases, with 6 bases of the junction left unmatched. CDR3 nucleotides: TGTGCCATCTGGACAGGGGGAGGAAAACTGTTTTTT. It is translated as CAIWTGGGKLFF.

As for this clone: The identical CDR3 is also encoded by other nucleotide sequences in the sample. The rearrangement uses TRBV5-1 and TRBJ1-1; D not certain. CDR3 length: 13 residues. CDR1 SGHRS and CDR2 YFSETQ come from the germline V gene. V was pared by 4 bases and J by 1 base, with 8 bases between. The CDR3 nucleotides read TGCGCCAGCAGCCTGGCAGGGAACACTGAAGCTTTCTTT. Translation gives CASSLAGNTEAFF.

The chain recombines TRBV2 with TRBJ2-1; D is perhaps TRBD1 (6 bases). V shed 3 bases and J shed 5 bases, with 11 bases lying between them. The CDR3 has 14 residues. Germline CDR1 and CDR2: SNHLY and FYNNEI. The CDR3 loop reads CASSEGDTNNEQFF. CDR3 DNA sequence: TGTGCCAGCAGTGAGGGGGACACAAACAATGAGCAGTTCTTC.

This clone has a handful of counts. V and J are TRBV6-6 and TRBJ1-3, with 7 bases that match TRBD1. The junction had 9 bases not matched to a gene; V was cut back by 7 bases and J by 0 bases. Per the germline V gene, CDR1 is MNHNY and CDR2 is SVGAGI (reference sequence). The CDR3 totals 16 residues. The CDR3 is CASKNLGTDSGNTIYF. CDR3 in DNA: TGTGCCAGCAAAAACCTTGGGACAGACTCTGGAAACACCATATATTTT.

This clone was seen a few times. The CDR3 is CASSYTGQGMNTEAFF. In nucleotides, the CDR3 is TGTGCCAGCAGTTACACCGGACAGGGGATGAACACTGAAGCTTTCTTT. This rearrangement joins TRBV6-2 or TRBV6-3 to TRBJ1-1; 9 nucleotides agree with TRBD1. The CDR3 is made up of 16 amino acids. Germline V gene data show CDR1 as MNHEY and CDR2 as SVGEGT. V lost 2 bases and J lost 0; bases outside the gene matches: 4.

The chain uses TRBV7-6 and TRBJ1-6, with D possibly TRBD1 on 5 matching bases. CDR3 size: 21 residues. V dropped 2 bases and J dropped 0 bases, with 23 bases sitting between them. Germline CDR1 and CDR2: SGHVS and FNYEAQ. For the CDR3, the DNA is TGTGCCAGCAGCTTATACAGGCCTAGTCTTTCCAGAAGCTCCTATAATTCACCCCTCCACTTT. Its protein is CASSLYRPSLSRSSYNSPLHF.

The CDR3 region has the DNA TGTGCCAGCAGCCAAGAGGCTAGCGGAGTCATGTCCAATGAGCAGTTCTTC. Protein: CASSQEASGVMSNEQFF. The chain couples TRBV3-1 (or the pseudogene TRBV3-2) to TRBJ2-1, with 7 bases that match TRBD2. This CDR3 region has 17 residues. V dropped 0 bases and J dropped 6; count of bases not matched to a gene: 11. Germline CDR1 reads LGHDT; CDR2 reads YNNKEL (reference sequence).

This sequence joins TRBV24-1 and TRBJ1-5; a weak D match, TRBD1 (5 bases). This CDR3 is 16 amino acids long. With 0 bases removed from V and 3 bases from J, the gap between germline ends came to 11 bases. Germline-derived CDR1 and CDR2 are KGHDR and SFDVKD. The CDR3 DNA follows: TGTGCCACCAGTGATTTGCAGGGCAGTTCCAATCAGCCCCAGCATTTT. It is translated as CATSDLQGSSNQPQHF.

The rearrangement joins TRBV7-8 to TRBJ2-1, with a tentative D call TRBD1 (6 bases). The V gene lost 4 bases and the J gene lost 8 bases, with 15 bases spanning the gap. From germline, CDR1 is SGHVS and CDR2 FQNEAQ. The CDR3 loop spans 14 amino acids. The CDR3 reads CASSSTGNAHEQFF. In DNA, the CDR3 is TGTGCCAGCAGCTCCACAGGGAATGCTCATGAGCAGTTCTTC. The entire variable domain, with the rest obtained from reference TRBV7-8 and TRBJ2-1, is as follows: GAGVSQSPRYKVAKRGQDVALRCDPISGHVSLFWYQQALGQGPEFLTYFQNEAQLDKSGLPSDRFFAERPEGSVSTLKIQRTQQEDSAVYLCASSSTGNAHEQFFGPGTRLTVL.

The V and J genes are TRBV19 and TRBJ1-2, with D maybe TRBD1 (6 bases). Germline-derived CDR1 and CDR2 are LNHDA and SQIVND (reference sequence). Trimming removed 8 bases from V and 3 bases from J, with 10 bases in between. This CDR3 spans 12 amino acids. The CDR3 reads CASADSYYGYTF. The CDR3 region has the DNA TGTGCCAGTGCGGACAGCTACTATGGCTACACCTTC. The whole variable domain, filled in from reference TRBV19 and TRBJ1-2, reads DGGITQSPKYLFRKEGQNVTLSCEQNLNHDAMYWYRQDPGQGLRLIYYSQIVNDFQKGDIAEGYSVSREKKESFPLTVTSAQKNPTAFYLCASADSYYGYTFGSGTRLTVV.

The genes are TRBV5-6 and TRBJ1-1; 8 positions agree with TRBD1. CDR3 size: 13 residues. The germline CDR1 and CDR2 sequences are SGHDT and YYEEEE. With V trimmed by 1 base and J by 8 bases, 4 bases remained unmatched. The DNA of the CDR3 is TGTGCCAGCAGCTTGCCAGGGGGCGACGAAGCTTTCTTT. Translated: CASSLPGGDEAFF.